Below, 2 T cell receptor beta chains from the same sample are listed, as sequenced in a study of control samples from healthy donors and cancer patients. Assay: immunoSEQ multiplex PCR; the TCRdb copy retains only in-frame clones and omits some. The data show approximately 230,000 clones, roughly 87% seen once. Sequencing was performed on PBMCs. The receptors were sampled from a woman aged 60-70 years with lung cancer.

This chain uses TRBV7-3 with TRBJ2-1; D is perhaps TRBD1 (6 bases). The CDR3 contains 15 residues. CDR1 is SGHTA, CDR2 FQGTGA, per germline. V was shortened by 2 bases and J by 5 bases, with 13 bases between the two germline ends. CDR3 sequence reads: CASSLQQGRDNEQFF. The CDR3 DNA reads as TGTGCCAGCAGCTTACAACAGGGACGCGACAATGAGCAGTTCTTC. Full variable domain (remainder filled in from reference TRBV7-3 and TRBJ2-1): GAGVSQTPSNKVTEKGKYVELRCDPISGHTALYWYRQSLGQGPEFLIYFQGTGAADDSGLPNDRFFAVRPEGSVSTLKIQRTERGDSAVYLCASSLQQGRDNEQFFGPGTRLTVL.

This chain links TRBV19 with TRBJ2-7; 8 nucleotides align to TRBD2. CDR1 is LNHDA and CDR2 is SQIVND in the germline V gene (reference sequence). The trim removed 7 bases at V and 6 bases at J, leaving 14 bases unmatched. The length of the CDR3 is 15 residues. CDR3 bases: TGTGCCAGTAAGCCGGGAGGGCTCTCGTCCGGCGAGCAGTACTTC. Amino acid sequence: CASKPGGLSSGEQYF.